This is a list of T cell receptor beta chains from one sample in a study of identical twins. A single record per CDR3 protein comes from TCRdb applying MiXCR to the 5' RACE reads. The sample has fewer than 800,000 distinct CDR3 sequences; 7.1% are singletons. The same sample was also used in a study of yellow fever vaccine responses in identical twins.

Source material: PBMCs. These receptors all come from a woman between 18 and 30 years old in good health. CDR3s include the opening cysteine and the closing phenylalanine or tryptophan. The order of the fields is V gene, D gene, J gene, clone size, CDR3 protein, CDR3 DNA. D genes are given only for firm matches. Where a row states a size, it is once, few, many or the class of an expanded clone; other rows omit it.

TRBV5-8	NA	TRBJ1-1	NA	CASSMVPGPDTEAFF	TGTGCCAGCAGCATGGTACCGGGACCGGACACTGAAGCTTTCTTT
TRBV12-3/TRBV12-4	NA	TRBJ2-5	many	CASGGWIGYQETQYF	TGTGCCAGCGGTGGGTGGATTGGGTACCAAGAGACCCAGTACTTC
TRBV5-1	TRBD2	TRBJ2-3	many	CASSTTSGTDTQYF	TGCGCCAGCAGCACTACTAGCGGGACAGATACGCAGTATTTT
TRBV20-1	TRBD2	TRBJ2-1	NA	CSARRRSGGAYNEQFF	TGCAGTGCTAGGAGAAGGAGCGGGGGGGCGTACAATGAGCAGTTCTTC
TRBV27	TRBD1	TRBJ1-2	NA	CASTDSPGGGYTF	TGTGCCAGCACCGACTCCCCAGGGGGAGGCTACACCTTC
TRBV6-2/TRBV6-3	TRBD1	TRBJ1-1	NA	CASSYDRGETLNTEAFF	TGTGCCAGCAGTTATGACAGGGGGGAAACCTTGAACACTGAAGCTTTCTTT
TRBV12-3/TRBV12-4	NA	TRBJ1-1	many	CASSQMTGISEAFF	TGTGCCAGCAGTCAGATGACCGGAATCTCTGAAGCTTTCTTT
TRBV7-9	NA	TRBJ1-1	few	CASSLWGETEAFF	TGTGCCAGCAGCTTGTGGGGTGAGACTGAAGCTTTCTTT
TRBV10-3	NA	TRBJ1-6	NA	CAISESGYNSPLHF	TGTGCCATCAGTGAGTCGGGCTATAATTCACCCCTCCACTTT
TRBV5-1	NA	TRBJ1-5	medium-sized	CASSRDSNQPQHF	TGTGCCAGCAGTCGGGACAGCAATCAGCCCCAGCATTTT
TRBV4-2	TRBD1	TRBJ2-7	few	CASSQESWDREYEQYF	TGTGCCAGCAGCCAAGAAAGTTGGGACAGAGAGTACGAGCAGTACTTC
TRBV7-9	TRBD1	TRBJ2-3	NA	CASSFSGQGTDTQYF	TGTGCCAGCAGCTTTTCGGGACAGGGGACAGATACGCAGTATTTT
TRBV15	NA	TRBJ2-3	few	CATSVPGVTDTQYF	TGTGCCACCAGCGTACCCGGGGTGACAGATACGCAGTATTTT
TRBV5-1	NA	TRBJ2-5	many	CASSLDALQETQYF	TGCGCCAGCAGCTTGGACGCCCTTCAAGAGACCCAGTACTTC
TRBV6-1	TRBD1	TRBJ1-1	many	CASSRQGAGAEAFF	TGTGCCAGCAGTCGACAGGGGGCAGGGGCTGAAGCTTTCTTT
TRBV10-3	NA	TRBJ2-3	few	CAISEGSDTQYF	TGTGCCATCAGTGAGGGGTCGGATACGCAGTATTTT
TRBV28	NA	TRBJ2-1	few	CASSSTYTLRGGGYNEQFF	TGTGCCAGCAGTTCCACCTACACACTCAGGGGTGGAGGATACAATGAGCAGTTCTTC
TRBV5-1	NA	TRBJ1-1	NA	CASSLALIGGGNTEAFF	TGCGCCAGCAGCTTGGCCTTGATAGGGGGTGGGAACACTGAAGCTTTCTTT
TRBV2	TRBD2	TRBJ2-3	many	CASTIAGASTDTQYF	TGTGCCAGCACCATAGCGGGAGCAAGCACAGATACGCAGTATTTT
TRBV12-3/TRBV12-4	NA	TRBJ1-1	many	CASSLPPTRNTEAFF	TGTGCCAGCAGTTTGCCCCCTACACGGAACACTGAAGCTTTCTTT
TRBV24-1	TRBD1	TRBJ2-3	few	CATSNTGDGTDTQYF	TGTGCCACCAGTAATACAGGGGATGGAACAGATACGCAGTATTTT
TRBV7-8	NA	TRBJ1-5	many	CASSLSIDYQPQHF	TGTGCCAGCAGCTTAAGTATAGATTATCAGCCCCAGCATTTT
TRBV20-1	NA	TRBJ1-1	many	CSVSRASMNTEAFF	TGCAGTGTGTCCCGGGCTTCAATGAACACTGAAGCTTTCTTT
TRBV12-3/TRBV12-4	NA	TRBJ1-1	many	CASSLKVNTEAFF	TGTGCCAGCAGCTTAAAAGTGAACACTGAAGCTTTCTTT
TRBV11-2	NA	TRBJ1-1	NA	CASSLGKVNTEAFF	TGTGCCAGCAGCTTAGGGAAGGTGAACACTGAAGCTTTCTTT
TRBV20-1	TRBD2	TRBJ2-1	many	CSAGAGGGNEQFF	TGCAGTGCTGGGGCCGGGGGGGGCAATGAGCAGTTCTTC
TRBV11-1	TRBD2	TRBJ2-7	many	CASSLGRLAGGMNTYEQYF	TGTGCCAGCAGCTTAGGGAGACTAGCGGGAGGAATGAATACCTACGAGCAGTACTTC
TRBV11-1	TRBD1	TRBJ1-6	NA	CASSLRYEDQTGSVWAPLHF	TGTGCCAGCAGCTTACGGTATGAGGATCAGACAGGGTCCGTATGGGCACCCCTCCACTTT